Below, 14 T cell receptor beta chains from the same sample are listed, as sequenced in a study of T cells in Graves' hyperthyroidism and ophthalmopathy. The TCR beta CDR3 regions underwent amplification using RNA transcripts as the source. HTBI primers were employed in a first-round RT-PCR of the TCR CDR3. TCRdb independently ran MiXCR on the multiplex PCR reads; one entry per CDR3 protein. Among 650,000 to 850,000 distinct CDR3 sequences, approximately 18% were seen once, and the ten largest hold 16%. What was sequenced was blood. Every receptor here comes from a woman between 50 and 59 years old with Graves' hyperthyroidism that later progressed to Graves' ophthalmopathy.

The chain uses TRBV12-3 or TRBV12-4 and TRBJ2-2, with no clear D. V dropped 5 bases and J dropped 0 bases, with 10 bases sitting between them. CDR3 length: 15 amino acids. As DNA, the CDR3 is TGTGCCAGCAGTATCCGACTGACGAACACCGGGGAGCTGTTTTTT. It is translated as CASSIRLTNTGELFF.

This clonotype was observed many times. The chain combines TRBV3-1 with TRBJ2-1; 10 bases agree with TRBD2. Germline CDR1 is LGHDT and CDR2 is YNNKEL (reference sequence). This CDR3 region has 16 residues. V lost 4 bases to trimming and J lost 3 bases; unmatched junction nucleotides: 6. The CDR3 region is CASSPLAGVGYNEQFF. CDR3 bases: TGTGCCAGCAGCCCCCTAGCGGGGGTGGGCTACAATGAGCAGTTCTTC.

V is TRBV2 and J is TRBJ2-5; D perhaps matches TRBD2 (5 bases). The CDR3 is 13 residues long. Germline values: CDR1 SNHLY, CDR2 FYNNEI. Trimming took off 7 bases at V and 2 bases at J, with 11 bases between the two ends. Written as DNA, the CDR3 is TGTGCCAGCACCGCGGACTTTCAAGAGACCCAGTACTTC. Protein sequence: CASTADFQETQYF.

This chain joins TRBV7-2 and TRBJ2-4; D remains ambiguous. Looked up from germline, CDR1 is SGHTA and CDR2 is FQGNSA. The V end lost 2 bases, the J end lost 0 bases, and 11 bases lay between the germline ends. The CDR3 spans 16 residues. The CDR3 protein is CASSLFQALAKNIQYF. The DNA for the CDR3 is TGTGCCAGCAGCTTATTCCAGGCTTTAGCCAAAAACATTCAGTACTTC.

This clonotype was seen only a few times. The chain joins TRBV20-1 to TRBJ2-1; the D gene is possibly TRBD1 (6 bases). The CDR3 has 15 residues. Germline V lookup: CDR1 DFQATT, CDR2 SNEGSKA (reference sequence). The V and J ends lost 0 bases and 0 bases respectively, with 9 bases between them. The CDR3 region is CSARDIRGSYNEQFF. CDR3 sequence (DNA): TGCAGTGCTAGAGATATCAGGGGCTCCTACAATGAGCAGTTCTTC.

This clonotype has just a few counts. The chain has TRBV19 and TRBJ2-3; the D gene is possibly TRBD1 (6 bases). The CDR3 length is 15 residues. With 3 bases removed from V and 9 bases from J, the gap between germline ends came to 19 bases. The germline V gene has CDR1 LNHDA and CDR2 SQIVND (reference sequence). The DNA of the CDR3 is TGTGCCAGTAGTATCCTGACTACCCAACAGGGCACGCAGTATTTT. Its protein product is CASSILTTQQGTQYF.

This clonotype was observed a few times. The CDR3 DNA follows: TGCGCCAGCAGCTTTAATGGATATAGCAATCAGCCCCAGCATTTT. Translated: CASSFNGYSNQPQHF. The rearrangement uses TRBV5-1 and TRBJ1-5; D not resolved. Trimming removed 2 bases at V and 0 bases at J, with 9 bases between. From germline, CDR1 is SGHRS and CDR2 YFSETQ. The CDR3 contains 15 residues.

This clonotype came up many times. The CDR3 DNA sequence: TGTGCCAGCCAGGGGGTCTACCAAGCTAACTATGGCTACACCTTC. This sequence encodes CASQGVYQANYGYTF. V is TRBV27 and J is TRBJ1-2; 7 nucleotides line up with TRBD1. V dropped 8 bases and J dropped 0; count of bases not matched to a gene: 9. The CDR3 totals 15 residues. Germline V gene lookup returns CDR1 MNHEY and CDR2 SMNVEV (reference sequence).

The chain has TRBV7-9 and TRBJ1-4; D gene ambiguous. Germline-derived CDR1 and CDR2 are SEHNR and FQNEAQ (reference sequence). The V end lost 3 bases, the J end lost 8 bases, and 13 bases lay between the germline ends. This CDR3 has 14 residues. CDR3 nucleotide sequence: TGTGCCAGCAGCTTCTTGGACGGAGGGGAAAAACTGTTTTTT. Its translation is CASSFLDGGEKLFF.

This clonotype was found a few times. V gene TRBV27 combines with J gene TRBJ2-5; D is undetermined. The V gene lost 4 bases and the J gene lost 7 bases, with 16 bases spanning the gap. The CDR3 consists of 14 residues. The germline CDR1 and CDR2 sequences are MNHEY and SMNVEV (reference sequence). Written as DNA, the CDR3 is TGTGCCAGCAGTTATGGCTTGGGTTTCGGGACCCAGTACTTC. Translated, it gives CASSYGLGFGTQYF.

V gene TRBV24-1 combines with J gene TRBJ2-1, with 8 nucleotides matching TRBD1. Germline-derived CDR1 and CDR2 are KGHDR and SFDVKD. Trimming removed 2 bases from V and 6 bases from J; junction bases left unmatched: 8. This CDR3 contains 16 residues. For the CDR3, the DNA is TGTGCCACCAGTGATTCGACAGGGGTGTTAAGCAATGAGCAGTTCTTC. This encodes CATSDSTGVLSNEQFF.

The chain couples TRBV18 to TRBJ2-2; a weak D match, TRBD2 (5 bases). V dropped 5 bases and J dropped 3 bases, with 7 bases sitting between them. From germline, CDR1 is KGHSH and CDR2 LQKENI. CDR3 length equals 13 residues. DNA of the CDR3: TGTGCCAGCTCAGAGGGATACACCGGGGAGCTGTTTTTT. Its protein product is CASSEGYTGELFF. The whole variable domain, filled in from reference TRBV18 and TRBJ2-2, reads NAGVMQNPRHLVRRRGQEARLRCSPMKGHSHVYWYRQLPEEGLKFMVYLQKENIIDESGMPKERFSAEFPKEGPSILRIQQVVRGDSAAYFCASSEGYTGELFFGEGSRLTVL.

V gene TRBV30 combines with J gene TRBJ1-3, with TRBD1 as a possible D gene (6 bases). This CDR3 is built from 13 residues. Trimming took 5 bases from V and 1 from J, leaving 9 bases between them. Germline loops: CDR1 GTSNPN, CDR2 SVGIG (reference sequence). The CDR3 nucleotides are TGTGCCTGGGGGGGCCTTTCTGGAAACACCATATATTTT. The encoded protein is CAWGGLSGNTIYF. The variable domain in full, with the rest retrieved from reference TRBV30 and TRBJ1-3, is SQTIHQWPATLVQPVGSPLSLECTVEGTSNPNLYWYRQAAGRGLQLLFYSVGIGQISSEVPQNLSASRPQDRQFILSSKKLLLSDSGFYLCAWGGLSGNTIYFGEGSWLTVV.

This clonotype was detected only a few times. J is TRBJ2-2 and V is TRBV7-6; TRBD1 matches 7 bases. V trimming: 4 bases; J trimming: 2 bases; junction bases outside the gene matches: 10. This CDR3 spans 17 amino acids. Germline V gene data show CDR1 as SGHVS and CDR2 as FNYEAQ. In DNA form, the CDR3 reads TGTGCCAGCAGCTCTAGCCCTGACAGGGCTAACACCGGGGAGCTGTTTTTT. As protein: CASSSSPDRANTGELFF. The full variable domain, in which reference TRBV7-6 and TRBJ2-2 provide the parts outside the CDR3, is GAGVSQSPRYKVTKRGQDVALRCDPISGHVSLYWYRQALGQGPEFLTYFNYEAQQDKSGLPNDRFSAERPEGSISTLTIQRTEQRDSAMYRCASSSSPDRANTGELFFGEGSRLTVL.